The 27 T cell receptor beta chains presented below share a single source sample, sequenced in a study of response to subunit inactivated influenza vaccine (dated by TCRdb to 2016 to 2019). Receptors were amplified or captured by RT-PCR. Sequenced using an Illumina HiSeq 2500. The public reads were quality trimmed at Q25 with fastp and then assembled into clones with MiXCR by TCRdb, keeping productive beta chains. Each CDR3 protein gets just one entry, which takes the most common genes and DNA from the rows behind it. Present in this sample are a few hundred thousand distinct CDR3 sequences, about 11% of which were seen just once. The top ten constitute roughly 11% of the sample. The sample was also reused in another study, on T cells expressing NK-cell markers. The second study, in turn, reports: TCR beta cDNA libraries were made by 5'RACE template switching that added a universal primer site and unique molecular identifiers.

The sample was PBMCs from blood, taken on the day of vaccination. These receptor sequences come from a man aged 50-60 years who received an inactivated influenza vaccine. Donor details come from another sample of the same person, matched by shared clones.

The chain recombines TRBV6-2 or TRBV6-3 with TRBJ1-5, with 9 bases lining up with TRBD1. Unmatched junction bases numbered 5, after V lost 6 bases and J lost 2 bases. Germline assignment: CDR1 MNHEY and CDR2 SVGEGT. The CDR3 contains 15 residues. The CDR3 protein is CASRKRTGGNQPQHF. The CDR3 DNA reads TGTGCCAGCAGAAAACGGACAGGGGGCAATCAGCCCCAGCATTTT.

In the case of this clonotype: A much larger clone is a single base away; this may be a read error. The gene calls are TRBV4-2 and TRBJ1-2; TRBD1 matches 7 bases. The CDR3 length is 18 residues. Germline CDR1 LGHNA, CDR2 YNFKEQ. The junction had 18 bases not matched to a gene; V was cut back by 4 bases and J by 4 bases. CDR3 region: CASSLASYQGQSVYGYTF. CDR3 nucleotides: TGTGCCAGCAGCCTAGCCTCCTACCAGGGACAGAGTGTCTATGGCTACACCTTC.

The J gene is TRBJ2-7, the V gene TRBV5-1; a weak D match, TRBD2 (7 bases). Trimming cost V 7 bases and J 2 bases, with 13 bases left between them. This CDR3 region has 13 residues. Germline V lookup: CDR1 SGHRS, CDR2 YFSETQ. The CDR3 protein is CASRLGGAYEQYF. The CDR3 DNA reads TGCGCCAGCCGATTAGGGGGGGCCTACGAGCAGTACTTC.

The chain joins TRBV12-3 or TRBV12-4 to TRBJ2-6; no definite D call. V dropped 3 bases and J dropped 5 bases, with 11 bases sitting between them. The CDR3 is 15 amino acids. The CDR3 region has the DNA TGTGCCAGCAGTTTTGGGTCCCCCTGGGCCAACGTCCTGACTTTC. Residues: CASSFGSPWANVLTF.

The chain uses TRBV5-4 and TRBJ2-1; 11 bases line up with TRBD2. The CDR3 loop spans 19 amino acids. The germline CDR1 and CDR2 sequences are SGHNT and YYREEE (reference sequence). V was clipped by 2 bases and J by 0 bases; unmatched bases: 10. This CDR3 is CASSFKPLAGGPSYNEQFF. The CDR3 DNA sequence: TGTGCCAGCAGCTTCAAACCCCTAGCGGGGGGCCCCTCCTACAATGAGCAGTTCTTC.

This clonotype was observed a few times. The CDR3 region is CSARNDRGETQYF. In nucleotides, the CDR3 is TGCAGTGCTCGAAACGACAGAGGCGAGACCCAGTACTTC. V gene TRBV20-1 combines with J gene TRBJ2-5, with D perhaps TRBD1 (5 bases). Germline assignment: CDR1 DFQATT and CDR2 SNEGSKA (reference sequence). V shed 5 bases and J shed 5 bases, with 15 bases lying between them. CDR3 length: 13 amino acids.

This clonotype has only a few counts. CDR3 coding DNA: TGTGCCAGCAGTGGACAGGCTTGGAACACTGAAGCTTTCTTT. Translating it yields CASSGQAWNTEAFF. This chain links TRBV12-3 or TRBV12-4 with TRBJ1-1, with TRBD1 matching 7 bases. V lost 5 bases and J lost 1; bases outside the gene matches: 4. The CDR3 consists of 14 residues.

This clonotype was counted only a few times. This sequence joins TRBV2 and TRBJ2-3, with D perhaps matching TRBD2 (6 bases). The CDR3 spans 15 residues. Trimming removed 7 bases at V and 6 bases at J, with 20 bases between. CDR1 SNHLY and CDR2 FYNNEI come from the germline V gene. DNA of the CDR3: TGTGCCAGCAAGTTGTCGGCGGGGCGAGGGGATACGCAGTATTTT. It is translated as CASKLSAGRGDTQYF.

This clonotype was observed at least ten times. The chain uses TRBV29-1 and TRBJ2-3, with a weak D call TRBD1 (6 bases). Germline V lookup: CDR1 SQVTM, CDR2 ANQGSEA. This CDR3 comprises 18 residues. The germline V and J ends were trimmed by 1 base and 4 bases, with 24 bases remaining between them. CDR3 nucleotides: TGCAGCGTTGAAGGGTCTCTTCGTCTACAGGGCGCGGCAGATACGCAGTATTTT. Amino acid sequence: CSVEGSLRLQGAADTQYF.

This chain links TRBV4-3 with TRBJ2-5, with 11 bases aligning to TRBD1. V lost 0 bases, J lost 5 bases, and 5 bases stayed unmatched. Germline values: CDR1 LGHNA, CDR2 YSLEER. The CDR3 is made up of 16 amino acids. The chain's CDR3 is CASSQEWTGGRETQYF. DNA of the CDR3: TGCGCCAGCAGCCAAGAATGGACAGGGGGCAGGGAGACCCAGTACTTC.

This clonotype was counted a few times. The rearrangement joins TRBV20-1 to TRBJ1-1; 10 positions match TRBD1. Germline loops: CDR1 DFQATT, CDR2 SNEGSKA (reference sequence). The CDR3 runs to 15 residues. Unmatched junction bases numbered 8, after V lost 1 base and J lost 6 bases. CDR3 region: CSARGLGDRGSEAFF. For the CDR3, the DNA is TGCAGTGCTAGAGGCTTGGGGGACAGGGGTTCTGAAGCTTTCTTT.

Only a few counts were recorded for this clonotype. The genes are TRBV20-1 and TRBJ2-7; 10 positions match TRBD1. The CDR3 is 14 residues long. V dropped 4 bases and J dropped 1; count of bases not matched to a gene: 4. From germline, CDR1 is DFQATT and CDR2 SNEGSKA (reference sequence). This chain's CDR3 is CSAIGTGDSYEQYF. In nucleotides, the CDR3 is TGCAGTGCTATTGGGACAGGGGATTCCTACGAGCAGTACTTC.

The chain joins TRBV30 to TRBJ2-7; D is perhaps TRBD1 (6 bases). Germline CDR1 reads GTSNPN; CDR2 reads SVGIG (reference sequence). The CDR3 spans 13 residues. V dropped 3 bases and J dropped 1 base, with 10 bases sitting between them. CDR3 DNA: TGTGCCTGGAGCAGGGGTGGTTCCTACGAGCAGTACTTC. Translating gives CAWSRGGSYEQYF.

A few counts support this clonotype. The chain couples TRBV5-5 to TRBJ2-7; D not resolved. Trimming stripped 2 bases from V and 4 bases from J, with 19 bases between. The germline V gene has CDR1 SGHKS and CDR2 YYEKEE (reference sequence). The CDR3 is 16 amino acids. CDR3 DNA: TGTGCCAGCAGCTTCGATTGGCGAGACACTTCGTACGAGCAGTACTTC. Translated, it gives CASSFDWRDTSYEQYF.

The chain links TRBV19 to TRBJ1-5, with TRBD1 as a possible D gene (5 bases). The V end was cut by 4 bases, the J end by 2 bases, with 9 bases between. The CDR3 is made up of 14 amino acids. Germline CDR1 and CDR2: LNHDA and SQIVND (reference sequence). CDR3 sequence reads: CASSTTVGNQPQHF. CDR3 nucleotide sequence: TGTGCCAGTAGTACGACAGTTGGCAATCAGCCCCAGCATTTT. Filled out from reference TRBV19 and TRBJ1-5, the complete variable domain reads DGGITQSPKYLFRKEGQNVTLSCEQNLNHDAMYWYRQDPGQGLRLIYYSQIVNDFQKGDIAEGYSVSREKKESFPLTVTSAQKNPTAFYLCASSTTVGNQPQHFGDGTRLSIL.

CDR3 amino acids: CASSSGRGETQYF. In DNA, the CDR3 is TGTGCCAGCAGCTCCGGGAGAGGGGAGACCCAGTACTTC. The gene calls are TRBV7-3 and TRBJ2-5; a possible D gene is TRBD2 (6 bases). Trimming cost V 4 bases and J 5 bases, with 11 bases left between them. Germline lookup yields CDR1 SGHTA and CDR2 FQGTGA. CDR3 size: 13 residues.

The V gene is TRBV12-3 or TRBV12-4, the J gene TRBJ2-3; D ambiguous. The V and J ends lost 1 base and 5 bases respectively, with 10 bases between them. This CDR3 comprises 14 residues. CDR3 bases: TGTGCCAGCAGTTTAGTCCGGAGAGGAGATACGCAGTATTTT. This gives the protein CASSLVRRGDTQYF.

CDR3: CASSKDRDSQPQHF. In DNA form, the CDR3 reads TGTGCCAGCAGCAAGGACAGGGACAGTCAGCCCCAGCATTTT. The chain combines TRBV6-1 with TRBJ1-5; 8 nucleotides line up with TRBD1. CDR3 length: 14 amino acids. V lost 6 bases and J lost 6; bases outside the gene matches: 7. Germline V gene lookup returns CDR1 MNHNS and CDR2 SASEGT.

At least ten counts were recorded for this clonotype. V usage is TRBV12-3 or TRBV12-4 and J usage is TRBJ2-2, with 7 bases that match TRBD2. V lost 5 bases, J lost 4 bases, and 4 bases stayed unmatched. The CDR3 spans 14 residues. The CDR3: CASSRGGSTGELFF. The CDR3 DNA reads as TGTGCCAGCAGTCGGGGCGGGAGCACCGGGGAGCTGTTTTTT.

The chain carries TRBV15 and TRBJ2-3; D is uncertain. This CDR3 has 16 amino acids. The germline V gene encodes CDR1 LNHNV and CDR2 YYDKDF (reference sequence). V shed 0 bases and J shed 0 bases, with 10 bases lying between them. The CDR3 region is CATSRDPLTSTDTQYF. Here the CDR3 DNA reads TGTGCCACCAGCAGAGATCCTTTAACGAGCACAGATACGCAGTATTTT.

This chain links TRBV29-1 with TRBJ2-7; no reliable D call. V was clipped by 2 bases and J by 3 bases, with 11 bases between them. CDR3 length equals 13 residues. In germline, CDR1 is SQVTM, CDR2 ANQGSEA. CDR3 residues: CSVEKQANYEQYF. The CDR3 DNA reads TGCAGCGTTGAAAAGCAGGCGAACTACGAGCAGTACTTC.

This clonotype showed up just a few times. Written as DNA, the CDR3 is TGTGCCAGCAGTACCATGGGAGGCACCGGGGAGCTGTTTTTT. This encodes CASSTMGGTGELFF. The chain couples TRBV6-1 to TRBJ2-2, with a possible D match to TRBD2 (6 bases). This CDR3 has 14 amino acids. The ends were cut back, 5 bases at V and 4 bases at J, with 11 bases in the middle. CDR1 and CDR2 from the germline V gene are MNHNS and SASEGT.

This clonotype turned up a few times. V and J are TRBV3-1 and TRBJ1-4; D might be TRBD1 (5 bases). Germline V CDR1 and CDR2: LGHDT, YNNKEL (reference sequence). The CDR3 contains 15 residues. The V and J ends lost 1 base and 10 bases respectively, with 16 bases between them. CDR3 in DNA: TGTGCCAGCAGCCAAGGGCAGGGCCGGATGGGAAAACTGTTTTTT. Amino acid sequence: CASSQGQGRMGKLFF. The full variable domain, rest sourced from reference TRBV3-1 and TRBJ1-4, is DTAVSQTPKYLVTQMGNDKSIKCEQNLGHDTMYWYKQDSKKFLKIMFSYNNKELIINETVPNRFSPKSPDKAHLNLHINSLELGDSAVYFCASSQGQGRMGKLFFGSGTQLSVL.

This clonotype has ten or more counts. The genes are TRBV7-2 and TRBJ2-3, with 13 bases identical to TRBD2. Losses at the gene ends were 5 bases for V and 2 bases for J; bases not matched to a gene: 4. Germline CDR1 and CDR2: SGHTA and FQGNSA. CDR3 length equals 16 residues. CDR3 protein: CASSPGTSGNTDTQYF. The CDR3 bases are TGTGCCAGCAGCCCAGGGACTAGCGGGAACACAGATACGCAGTATTTT.

In its sample, this clonotype was seen many times. The V and J genes are TRBV19 and TRBJ2-7; D might be TRBD2 (5 bases). Germline CDR1 LNHDA, CDR2 SQIVND (reference sequence). The ends were cut back, 4 bases at V and 7 bases at J, with 14 bases in the middle. CDR3 length equals 13 residues. The CDR3 DNA follows: TGTGCCAGTAGTACCGACGGAGGTCTGGAGCAGTACTTC. As protein: CASSTDGGLEQYF.

This clonotype was seen more than once but under ten times. The CDR3 nucleotides are TGTGCCAGCAGTTTAATGCGGGGCACCAAAACCGGGGAGCTGTTTTTT. It encodes CASSLMRGTKTGELFF. The chain carries TRBV28 and TRBJ2-2; D might be TRBD2 (6 bases). V shed 2 bases and J shed 5 bases, with 15 bases lying between them. The CDR3 consists of 16 residues. CDR1 is MDHEN, CDR2 SYDVKM, per germline.

The table lists this clonotype with a few counts. This chain joins TRBV7-2 and TRBJ1-1; D may be TRBD1 (6 bases). The V gene lost 5 bases and the J gene lost 5 bases, with 21 bases spanning the gap. This CDR3 contains 16 residues. The germline CDR1 and CDR2 sequences are SGHTA and FQGNSA. CDR3 in amino acids: CASSQGFGRGITEAFF. In DNA, the CDR3 is TGTGCCAGCAGCCAAGGGTTCGGCAGGGGCATAACTGAAGCTTTCTTT.